This T cell receptor (beta chain) was captured by sequencing in a study of T cells after posttransplantation cyclophosphamide. Points from the study as a whole: Skin or GI-infiltrating T cells shared few TRB sequences with blood.

V lost 7 bases and J lost 2; bases outside the gene matches: 9. The CDR3 is 15 amino acids. In germline, CDR1 is MNHNS, CDR2 SASEGT. Control samples came 1 year after myeloablative marrow transplants with methotrexate plus calcineurin inhibitor. About this clone: Its target is not known.

Using immunoSEQ multiplex PCR, the repertoire was profiled, and TCRdb retains in-frame clones only, with some absent. The sample includes about 15,000 clones, roughly 87% of them seen just once. This specimen consisted of PBMCs, obtained after an allogeneic stem cell transplant with a calcineurin inhibitor and methotrexate. This clonotype was obtained from a male patient between 45 and 59 years old who received an allogeneic stem cell transplant from an unrelated donor, was CMV-positive, and had chronic GVHD only. Certain T cells may be donor cells from the graft. The V call is TRBV6-1, the J call TRBJ1-2; 8 bases are a match to TRBD1. CDR3 sequence (DNA): TGTGCCAGCAACCTAAGGGACAGGCCGAACTATGGCTACACCTTC. The encoded protein is CASNLRDRPNYGYTF.